This TCR beta chain is from a study of cytomegalovirus exposure and HLA in healthy donors. On this clone: As yet, its antigen is unknown.

Assay: immunoSEQ multiplex PCR; the TCRdb copy retains only in-frame clones and omits some. Seen here are more than 250,000 clones, roughly 89% observed once, and the top ten hold more than 0.8%. This CDR3 contains 16 residues. V gave up 4 bases and J gave up 7 bases; unmatched junction bases: 9. Germline CDR1 reads SGHDT; CDR2 reads YYEEEE. Study outcomes and limitations: In vitro work confirmed that three CMV-associated chains recognize CMV antigens. Most TCR sequences were uncommon, yet certain public TCRs appeared in many donors. The study flagged some 180 TCR beta chains as cytomegalovirus-associated.

The sample was PBMCs. The receptor comes from a young woman in good health and CMV-seronegative. The chain couples TRBV5-6 to TRBJ2-1; 12 nucleotides match TRBD2. The CDR3 loop reads CASSQGLAGWLNEQFF. The DNA for the CDR3 is TGTGCCAGCAGCCAAGGACTAGCGGGATGGCTTAATGAGCAGTTCTTC.